The source of this T cell receptor beta chain is a study of cytomegalovirus exposure and HLA in healthy donors. Both 60 Vbeta primers and 13 Jbeta primers went into the PCR. Libraries were prepared by immunoSEQ multiplex PCR; TCRdb keeps only in-frame clonotypes and omits some of them. The profile shows about 260,000 clones, roughly 86% of them singletons. Per the germline V gene, CDR1 is LGHNA and CDR2 is YSLEER. V was pared by 1 base and J by 7 bases, with 4 bases of the junction left unmatched. The CDR3 runs to 13 residues. Input material: PBMCs. V gene TRBV4-3 combines with J gene TRBJ2-7; 7 nucleotides align to TRBD2. The sequence derives from a woman aged 40 to 50 in good health and CMV-seropositive. CDR3 sequence: CASSQGSGREQYF. CDR3 sequence (DNA): TGCGCCAGCAGCCAAGGGTCCGGGAGGGAGCAGTACTTC.